Given below is one T cell receptor beta chain in context. Treatment reported: preoperative locoregional IRX-2 cytokine immunotherapy. This phase Ib study tested locoregional IRX-2 cytokine immunotherapy given before surgery. Measured with immunoSEQ multiplex PCR; TCRdb has only the in-frame clones, and not every one. The data contain around 35,000 clones, about 95% of them singletons. This entry belongs to a study of preoperative IRX-2 immunotherapy in early breast cancer. Germline values: CDR1 MNHNY, CDR2 SVGAGI (reference sequence). Trimming took off 5 bases at V and 0 bases at J, with 1 base between the two ends. The CDR3 loop spans 11 amino acids.

This rearrangement joins TRBV6-6 to TRBJ1-2; D unclear. The receptor's source is a human donor with breast cancer. The specimen was obtained from a patient treated with IRX-2 immunotherapy. The CDR3 is CASSPNYGYTF. For the CDR3, the DNA is TGTGCCAGCAGTCCTAACTATGGCTACACCTTC.